These 27 T cell receptor beta chains originate from one sample sequenced in a study of T cell responses to AZD1222 COVID-19 vaccine. Assay used: immunoSEQ multiplex PCR; TCRdb lists only in-frame clones, some missing. The data contain some 150,000 clones, around nine tenths of them singletons. The sequencing here drew on peripheral blood, taken on day 0 of AZD1222 vaccination. The receptors stem from an adult in good health.

This clone was recorded once. This chain joins TRBV7-8 and TRBJ1-5; 9 nucleotides align to TRBD1. J lost 2 bases, V lost 5 bases, and 7 bases had no gene match. There are 16 residues in the CDR3. The germline V gene has CDR1 SGHVS and CDR2 FQNEAQ. CDR3 sequence (DNA): TGTGCCAGCAGCGAACAGGGACAGGGAGGCAATCAGCCCCAGCATTTT. Protein product: CASSEQGQGGNQPQHF.

The DNA for the CDR3 is TGTGCCAGCAGTTCACCACAGAGAGCTAACTATGGCTACACCTTC. This translates into CASSSPQRANYGYTF. The chain carries TRBV6-5 and TRBJ1-2; D gene ambiguous. Trimming pared 4 bases from V and 0 bases from J, leaving 12 bases between. CDR1 is MNHEY, CDR2 SVGAGI, per germline. The CDR3 is made up of 15 amino acids.

The rearrangement links TRBV5-6 to TRBJ1-5; D ambiguous. The CDR3 loop spans 14 amino acids. The germline gives CDR1 SGHDT, CDR2 YYEEEE. Trimming shortened V by 0 bases and J by 1 base, and 5 bases separated the two germline ends. The CDR3 protein is CASSLGRSNQPQHF. DNA of the CDR3: TGTGCCAGCAGCTTGGGCAGAAGCAATCAGCCCCAGCATTTT.

Worth noting for this clone: A read error may produce the germline difference seen at one junction end. The gene calls are TRBV6-1 and TRBJ2-7; 11 positions agree with TRBD2. In germline, CDR1 is MNHNS, CDR2 SASEGT. The CDR3 has 12 amino acids. The chain's CDR3 is CASSEGLTSGNF. DNA of the CDR3: TGTGCCAGCAGTGAAGGATTGACTAGCGGGAATTTC.

The chain employs TRBV9 and TRBJ2-2, with TRBD1 matching over 9 bases. Losses at the gene ends were 2 bases for V and 1 base for J; bases not matched to a gene: 6. This CDR3 comprises 17 residues. In germline, CDR1 is SGDLS, CDR2 YYNGEE. The CDR3 nucleotides read TGTGCCAGCAGCGTGCCGCGGGGACAGGGGAACACCGGGGAGCTGTTTTTT. Translated, it gives CASSVPRGQGNTGELFF.

This clone has only one observation. The J gene is TRBJ2-7, the V gene TRBV6-5; 8 bases map to TRBD1. CDR1 is MNHEY and CDR2 is SVGAGI in the germline V gene. The CDR3 totals 15 residues. The trim removed 7 bases at V and 7 bases at J, leaving 15 bases unmatched. The CDR3 region has the DNA TGTGCCAGCACTTCGGTCGGGACAGGTTTGTTGGAGCAGTACTTC. It codes for CASTSVGTGLLEQYF.

This rearrangement joins TRBV7-2 to TRBJ2-7; D is unresolved. The CDR3 totals 13 residues. Trimming removed 5 bases at V and 5 bases at J, with 13 bases between. Germline lookup yields CDR1 SGHTA and CDR2 FQGNSA. CDR3 sequence reads: CASSPLRVDEQYF. CDR3 DNA: TGTGCCAGCAGCCCCCTCCGTGTGGACGAGCAGTACTTC.

This sequence joins TRBV6-1 and TRBJ1-3; no definite D call. The CDR3 sequence is 17 residues long. Germline CDR1 and CDR2: MNHNS and SASEGT. Trimming cost V 0 bases and J 0 bases, with 12 bases left between them. The CDR3 DNA reads as TGTGCCAGCAGTGAAGCCGGCCGGTTAAGCTCTGGAAACACCATATATTTT. This translates into CASSEAGRLSSGNTIYF.

CDR3 DNA: TGTGCCACCCGACAGCTTAACTATGGCTACACCTTC. Translating it yields CATRQLNYGYTF. The gene calls are TRBV6-5 and TRBJ1-2; the D gene is possibly TRBD1 (5 bases). CDR1 MNHEY and CDR2 SVGAGI come from the germline V gene. Trimming took 10 bases from V and 1 from J, leaving 10 bases between them. The CDR3 runs 12 residues.

Only one count was recorded for this clone. This chain joins TRBV6-5 and TRBJ1-5; 9 positions match TRBD1. The CDR3 is made up of 14 amino acids. Germline V lookup: CDR1 MNHEY, CDR2 SVGAGI. V was clipped by 8 bases and J by 6 bases; unmatched bases: 8. The CDR3 region is CASSGQGTVQPQHF. In DNA, the CDR3 is TGTGCCAGCTCAGGACAGGGGACGGTTCAGCCCCAGCATTTT.

The genes are TRBV10-1 and TRBJ2-2, with D tentatively TRBD1 (6 bases). From germline, CDR1 is WNHNN and CDR2 SYGVQD (reference sequence). V was clipped by 3 bases and J by 5 bases, with 13 bases between them. The CDR3 has 15 amino acids. The chain's CDR3 is CASSDPSGQTGELFF. For the CDR3, the DNA is TGCGCCAGCAGTGACCCCAGCGGACAGACCGGGGAGCTGTTTTTT.

This clone was observed once. The genes are TRBV21-1 and TRBJ1-6; no DNA check was done on the table's D call, TRBD1. TRBV21-1 is a known pseudogene. CDR3 length: 19 amino acids. In nucleotides, the CDR3 is TGTGCCAGCAGCAGCCGGGACAGGGTGCCCAGCTCCTATAATTCACCCCTCCACTTT. Translating gives CASSSRDRVPSSYNSPLHF.

The chain uses TRBV4-3 and TRBJ2-7; 7 bases line up with TRBD2. The CDR3 loop spans 14 amino acids. V dropped 0 bases and J dropped 6; count of bases not matched to a gene: 5. The germline V gene encodes CDR1 LGHNA and CDR2 YSLEER. CDR3 protein: CASSQDLAVIEQYF. The CDR3 DNA reads TGCGCCAGCAGCCAAGATCTAGCGGTGATCGAGCAGTACTTC.

V gene TRBV27 combines with J gene TRBJ1-6; D may be TRBD1 (5 bases). Trimming left V 2 bases short and J 3 bases short, with 8 bases between. CDR1 MNHEY and CDR2 SMNVEV come from the germline V gene (reference sequence). This CDR3 region has 15 residues. This CDR3 is CASSLRGVYNSPLHF. CDR3 in DNA: TGTGCCAGCAGTTTACGGGGGGTCTATAATTCACCCCTCCACTTT.

V and J are TRBV4-2 and TRBJ2-5, with 12 bases matching TRBD2. V was pared by 4 bases and J by 4 bases, with 4 bases of the junction left unmatched. The germline V gene encodes CDR1 LGHNA and CDR2 YNFKEQ. The CDR3 is 15 residues long. CDR3 bases: TGTGCCAGCAGCCCACGACTAGCGGGAGTAGAGACCCAGTACTTC. As protein: CASSPRLAGVETQYF.

The rearrangement uses TRBV11-2 and TRBJ2-1; TRBD2 matches 7 bases. Germline V gene data show CDR1 as SGHAT and CDR2 as FQNNGV. Trimming removed 10 bases from V and 0 bases from J; junction bases left unmatched: 9. CDR3 length: 15 amino acids. As DNA, the CDR3 is TGTGCCACCCTAACGGGACTAAGCTCCTACAATGAGCAGTTCTTC. It yields the protein CATLTGLSSYNEQFF.

This clone appeared a few times. The rearrangement links TRBV5-4 to TRBJ2-3, with D perhaps TRBD1 (6 bases). The germline V gene encodes CDR1 SGHNT and CDR2 YYREEE (reference sequence). The CDR3 covers 14 residues. V lost 2 bases to trimming and J lost 0 bases, with 7 bases between them. The DNA of the CDR3 is TGTGCCAGCAGCTTTACAGGGAGCACAGATACGCAGTATTTT. Its translation is CASSFTGSTDTQYF. The variable domain in full, completed from reference TRBV5-4 and TRBJ2-3, reads ETGVTQSPTHLIKTRGQQVTLRCSSQSGHNTVSWYQQALGQGPQFIFQYYREEENGRGNFPPRFSGLQFPNYSSELNVNALELDDSALYLCASSFTGSTDTQYFGPGTRLTVL.

The gene calls are TRBV6-2 or TRBV6-3 and TRBJ1-3; tentative D call: TRBD1 (5 bases). This CDR3 contains 17 residues. V shed 2 bases and J shed 4 bases, with 18 bases lying between them. CDR1 and CDR2 from the germline V gene are MNHEY and SVGEGT. The CDR3 region is CASSYAVPRQQGNTIYF. In nucleotides, the CDR3 is TGTGCCAGCAGTTACGCGGTACCGCGACAGCAAGGAAACACCATATATTTT.

The V call is TRBV6-5, the J call TRBJ2-2, with D perhaps given as TRBD1 or TRBD2 (6 bases each). Germline values: CDR1 MNHEY, CDR2 SVGAGI. This CDR3 has 14 residues. Deletions cut 4 bases from V and 3 bases from J, with 9 bases between. CDR3 sequence (DNA): TGTGCCAGCAGTTTGGAGGGGGACACCGGGGAGCTGTTTTTT. It specifies CASSLEGDTGELFF.

The J gene is TRBJ2-7, the V gene TRBV6-5, with TRBD1 matching over 8 bases. V trimming: 7 bases; J trimming: 2 bases; junction bases outside the gene matches: 7. CDR3 length: 14 residues. Germline CDR1 and CDR2: MNHEY and SVGAGI. CDR3 protein: CASTSDRVPYEQYF. CDR3 DNA sequence: TGTGCCAGCACCTCGGACAGGGTCCCCTACGAGCAGTACTTC.

V gene TRBV15 combines with J gene TRBJ2-1; TRBD1 matches at 10 bases. Germline loops: CDR1 LNHNV, CDR2 YYDKDF (reference sequence). J lost 10 bases, V lost 8 bases, and 8 bases had no gene match. CDR3 length equals 13 residues. CDR3 loop: CATGTGEVIEQFF. CDR3 coding DNA: TGTGCCACCGGGACAGGGGAGGTGATCGAGCAGTTCTTC.

This chain connects TRBV11-2 to TRBJ1-4; D perhaps matches TRBD1 (6 bases). The germline V gene has CDR1 SGHAT and CDR2 FQNNGV. There are 13 residues in the CDR3. Trimming removed 6 bases at V and 8 bases at J, with 13 bases between. CDR3 loop: CASRTGGREKLFF. The DNA of the CDR3 is TGTGCCAGCAGGACAGGAGGGCGAGAAAAACTGTTTTTT.

V usage is TRBV9 and J usage is TRBJ2-2, with D perhaps TRBD2 (6 bases). The CDR3 has 13 residues. Trimming took 0 bases from V and 8 from J, leaving 8 bases between them. The germline V gene encodes CDR1 SGDLS and CDR2 YYNGEE. CDR3 coding DNA: TGTGCCAGCAGCGTAGTTGCGGGAGGGGAGCTGTTTTTT. Its translation is CASSVVAGGELFF.

This clone was recorded once. The CDR3 protein is CASRAYSGTGNSPLHF. The CDR3 DNA reads as TGTGCCAGCAGAGCCTACTCCGGGACAGGGAACTCACCCCTCCACTTT. The chain combines TRBV27 with TRBJ1-6; 9 bases are shared with TRBD1. Germline V CDR1 and CDR2: MNHEY, SMNVEV (reference sequence). There are 16 residues in the CDR3. J gave up 10 bases and V 6 bases, and 13 bases lay outside the gene matches.

This chain links TRBV30 with TRBJ1-3; D is uncertain. V was clipped by 1 base and J by 0 bases, with 10 bases between them. The CDR3 spans 15 residues. Germline assignment: CDR1 GTSNPN and CDR2 SVGIG (reference sequence). The CDR3 DNA reads as TGTGCCTGGAGTGAGTTCCCCCGCTCTGGAAACACCATATATTTT. It encodes CAWSEFPRSGNTIYF.

The V call is TRBV9, the J call TRBJ2-1, with D possibly matching TRBD2 (7 bases). The CDR3 sequence is 14 residues long. Germline CDR1 reads SGDLS; CDR2 reads YYNGEE. V lost 3 bases to trimming and J lost 6 bases, with 13 bases between them. CDR3: CASSAGGRPNEQFF. The CDR3 DNA reads as TGTGCCAGCAGCGCCGGGGGGCGCCCCAATGAGCAGTTCTTC.

The rearrangement joins TRBV28 to TRBJ1-6; perhaps TRBD1 as D (5 bases). The CDR3 spans 15 residues. Germline V gene sequence: CDR1 MDHEN, CDR2 SYDVKM. V lost 5 bases to trimming and J lost 8 bases, with 16 bases between them. The CDR3, as DNA: TGTGCCAGCAGTCCGCGCGCCGGGACCTATTCACCCCTCCACTTT. This translates into CASSPRAGTYSPLHF. Supplemented by reference TRBV28 and TRBJ1-6, the full variable domain reads DVKVTQSSRYLVKRTGEKVFLECVQDMDHENMFWYRQDPGLGLRLIYFSYDVKMKEKGDIPEGYSVSREKKERFSLILESASTNQTSMYLCASSPRAGTYSPLHFGNGTRLTVT.